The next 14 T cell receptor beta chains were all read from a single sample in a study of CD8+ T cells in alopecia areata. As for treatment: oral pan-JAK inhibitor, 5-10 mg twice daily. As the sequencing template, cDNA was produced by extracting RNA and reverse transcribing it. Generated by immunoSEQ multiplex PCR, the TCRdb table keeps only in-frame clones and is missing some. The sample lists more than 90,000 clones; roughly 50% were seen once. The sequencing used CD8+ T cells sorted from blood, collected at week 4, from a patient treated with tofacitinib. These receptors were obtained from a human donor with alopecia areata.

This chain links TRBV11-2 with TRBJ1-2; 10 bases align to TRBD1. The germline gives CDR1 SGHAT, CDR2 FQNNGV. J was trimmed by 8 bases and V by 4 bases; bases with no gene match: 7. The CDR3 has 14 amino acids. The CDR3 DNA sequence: TGTGCCAGCAGCTACCCGACAGGGGGCGGCGGCTACACCTTC. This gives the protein CASSYPTGGGGYTF.

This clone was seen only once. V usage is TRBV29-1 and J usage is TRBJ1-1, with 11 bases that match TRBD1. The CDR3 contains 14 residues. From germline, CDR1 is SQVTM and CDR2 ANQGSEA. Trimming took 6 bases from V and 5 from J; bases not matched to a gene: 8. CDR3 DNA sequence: TGCAGCGTACCTCGGACAGGGGGCAAGACTGAAGCTTTCTTT. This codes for CSVPRTGGKTEAFF.

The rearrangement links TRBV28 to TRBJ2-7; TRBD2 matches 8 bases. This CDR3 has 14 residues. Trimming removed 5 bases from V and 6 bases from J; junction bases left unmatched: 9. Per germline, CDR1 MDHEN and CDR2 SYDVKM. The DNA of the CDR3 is TGTGCCAGCAGTCCCGGGACTAGGTATGGCGAGCAGTACTTC. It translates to CASSPGTRYGEQYF.

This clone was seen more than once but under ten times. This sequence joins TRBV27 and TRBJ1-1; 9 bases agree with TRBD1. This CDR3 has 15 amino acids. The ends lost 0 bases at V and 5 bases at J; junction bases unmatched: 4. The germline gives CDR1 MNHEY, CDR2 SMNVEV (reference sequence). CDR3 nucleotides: TGTGCCAGCAGTTTATCCGGGACAGGGAGGACTGAAGCTTTCTTT. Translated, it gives CASSLSGTGRTEAFF.

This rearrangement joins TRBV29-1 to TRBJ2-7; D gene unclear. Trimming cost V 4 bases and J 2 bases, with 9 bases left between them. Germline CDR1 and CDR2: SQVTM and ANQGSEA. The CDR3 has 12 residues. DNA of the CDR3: TGCAGCGTTGTGAGTGTTACCTACGAGCAGTACTTC. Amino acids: CSVVSVTYEQYF.

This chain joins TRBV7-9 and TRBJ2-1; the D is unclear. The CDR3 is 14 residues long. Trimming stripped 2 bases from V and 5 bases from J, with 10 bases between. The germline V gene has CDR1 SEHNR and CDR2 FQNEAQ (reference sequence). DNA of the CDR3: TGTGCCAGCAGCTTAATCCTGTCTGACAATGAGCAGTTCTTC. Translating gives CASSLILSDNEQFF.

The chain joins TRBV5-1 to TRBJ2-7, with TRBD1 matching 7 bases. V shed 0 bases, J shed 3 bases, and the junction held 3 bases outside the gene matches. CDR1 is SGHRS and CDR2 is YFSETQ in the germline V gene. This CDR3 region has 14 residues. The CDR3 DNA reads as TGCGCCAGCAGCTTGGAGGGGGACAGCTACGAGCAGTACTTC. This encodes CASSLEGDSYEQYF.

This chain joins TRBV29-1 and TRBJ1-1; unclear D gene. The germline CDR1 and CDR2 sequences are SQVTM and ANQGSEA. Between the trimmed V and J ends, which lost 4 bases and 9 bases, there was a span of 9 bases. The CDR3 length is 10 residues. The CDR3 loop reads CSVGDGKAFF. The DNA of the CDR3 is TGCAGCGTTGGAGACGGGAAAGCTTTCTTT.

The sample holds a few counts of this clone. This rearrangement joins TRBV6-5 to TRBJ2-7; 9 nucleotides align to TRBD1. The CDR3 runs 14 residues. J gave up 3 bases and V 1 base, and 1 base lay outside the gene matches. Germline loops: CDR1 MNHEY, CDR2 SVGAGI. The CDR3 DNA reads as TGTGCCAGCAGTTACTTGACAGGGGGCTACGAGCAGTACTTC. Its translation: CASSYLTGGYEQYF.

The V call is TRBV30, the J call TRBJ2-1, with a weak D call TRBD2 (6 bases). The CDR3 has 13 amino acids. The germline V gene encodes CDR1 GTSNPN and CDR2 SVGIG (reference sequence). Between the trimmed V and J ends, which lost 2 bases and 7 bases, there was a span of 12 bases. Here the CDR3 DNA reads TGTGCCTGGAGTTCCTGGGCGGGAAATGAGCAGTTCTTC. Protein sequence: CAWSSWAGNEQFF.

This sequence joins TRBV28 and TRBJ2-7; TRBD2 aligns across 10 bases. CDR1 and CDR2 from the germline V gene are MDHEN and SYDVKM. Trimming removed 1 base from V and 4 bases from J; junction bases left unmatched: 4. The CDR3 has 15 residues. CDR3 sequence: CASSLSLAGEYEQYF. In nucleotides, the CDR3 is TGTGCCAGCAGTTTATCCCTAGCGGGGGAATACGAGCAGTACTTC. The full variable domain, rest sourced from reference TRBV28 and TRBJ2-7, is DVKVTQSSRYLVKRTGEKVFLECVQDMDHENMFWYRQDPGLGLRLIYFSYDVKMKEKGDIPEGYSVSREKKERFSLILESASTNQTSMYLCASSLSLAGEYEQYFGPGTRLTVT.

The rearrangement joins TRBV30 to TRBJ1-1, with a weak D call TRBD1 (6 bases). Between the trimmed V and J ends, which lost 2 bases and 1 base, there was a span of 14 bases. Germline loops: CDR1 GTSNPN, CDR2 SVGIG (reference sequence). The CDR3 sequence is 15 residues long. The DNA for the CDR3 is TGTGCCTGGAGTTCATGGGACACAGAGAACACTGAAGCTTTCTTT. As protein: CAWSSWDTENTEAFF.

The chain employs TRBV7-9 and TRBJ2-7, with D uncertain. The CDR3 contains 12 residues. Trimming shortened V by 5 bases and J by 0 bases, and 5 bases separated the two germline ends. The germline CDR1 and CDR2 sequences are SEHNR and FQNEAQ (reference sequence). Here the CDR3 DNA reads TGTGCCAGCAGCCGAAGCTCCTACGAGCAGTACTTC. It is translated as CASSRSSYEQYF.

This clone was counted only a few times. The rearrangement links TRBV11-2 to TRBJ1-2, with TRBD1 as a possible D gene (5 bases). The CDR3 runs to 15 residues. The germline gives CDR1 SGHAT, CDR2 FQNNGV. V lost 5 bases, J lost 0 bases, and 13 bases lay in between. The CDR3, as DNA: TGTGCCAGCAGCCTTTCCCGGGGGACTAACTATGGCTACACCTTC. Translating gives CASSLSRGTNYGYTF.